This TCR beta chain was retrieved from a study of identical twins. Study observations and caveats: Models predicted less out-of-frame TCR alpha sharing in monozygotic twins than was found.

The trim removed 0 bases at V and 8 bases at J, leaving 8 bases unmatched. The CDR3 consists of 16 residues. Germline CDR1 reads MNHEY; CDR2 reads SVGAGI. MiXCR was run by TCRdb on the 5' RACE reads, yielding one entry per CDR3 protein. In the table there are roughly 700,000 distinct CDR3 sequences, more than 6.5% of which are singletons. Points on this clonotype: Its antigen remains unknown.

In addition, the sample was reused for a study of yellow fever vaccine responses in identical twins.

The sample taken for sequencing was PBMCs. The receptor was derived from a woman younger than 30 in good health. The chain combines TRBV6-5 with TRBJ2-1, with 9 nucleotides matching TRBD2. The DNA of the CDR3 is TGTGCCAGCAGTTACTCTATTAGCGGGAGTTCCGATGAGCAGTTCTTC. Encoded protein: CASSYSISGSSDEQFF.